The 20 T cell receptor beta chains presented below share a single source sample, sequenced in a study of cytomegalovirus exposure and HLA in healthy donors. PCR employed 60 Vbeta and 13 Jbeta primers. Using immunoSEQ multiplex PCR, the repertoire was profiled, and TCRdb retains in-frame clones only, with some absent. The data contain 150,000 to 200,000 clones, 82% of them singletons. The sample was PBMCs. The receptors were sampled from a girl aged 5-17 years in good health and CMV-seropositive.

A single count supports this clone. The V and J genes are TRBV7-9 and TRBJ2-1, with 8 bases identical to TRBD2. V gave up 5 bases and J gave up 0 bases; unmatched junction bases: 3. The germline V gene has CDR1 SEHNR and CDR2 FQNEAQ (reference sequence). The CDR3 is made up of 15 amino acids. In DNA form, the CDR3 reads TGTGCCAGCAGCCTTAGCGGGAACTCCTACAATGAGCAGTTCTTC. Translated: CASSLSGNSYNEQFF.

The chain joins TRBV4-1 to TRBJ2-3; 10 bases match TRBD2. This CDR3 is 18 amino acids long. Germline loops: CDR1 MGHRA, CDR2 YSYEKL. The V and J ends lost 1 base and 0 bases, in that order; junction bases with no gene match: 7. CDR3 bases: TGCGCCAGCAGCCAAGTGGGGGGACTAGCGCCTAGCACAGATACGCAGTATTTT. Translating it yields CASSQVGGLAPSTDTQYF.

V and J are TRBV9 and TRBJ2-1, with D maybe TRBD1 (6 bases). CDR3 length: 15 residues. Germline CDR1 is SGDLS and CDR2 is YYNGEE. Trimming left V 4 bases short and J 0 bases short, with 11 bases between. The CDR3 DNA follows: TGTGCCAGCAGCCCGCAGGGGAGCTCCTACAATGAGCAGTTCTTC. This translates into CASSPQGSSYNEQFF.

The chain employs TRBV9 and TRBJ1-1, with TRBD1 as a possible D gene (5 bases). Trimming cost V 3 bases and J 3 bases, with 9 bases left between them. Germline loops: CDR1 SGDLS, CDR2 YYNGEE. There are 13 residues in the CDR3. The CDR3 DNA reads TGTGCCAGCAGCGGCGGGACGGACACTGAAGCTTTCTTT. It encodes CASSGGTDTEAFF. Full variable domain (missing parts from reference TRBV9 and TRBJ1-1): DSGVTQTPKHLITATGQRVTLRCSPRSGDLSVYWYQQSLDQGLQFLIQYYNGEERAKGNILERFSAQQFPDLHSELNLSSLELGDSALYFCASSGGTDTEAFFGQGTRLTVV.

The chain recombines TRBV18 with TRBJ1-3, with D possibly matching TRBD1 (6 bases). The CDR3 loop spans 14 amino acids. Germline V gene data show CDR1 as KGHSH and CDR2 as LQKENI. The ends were cut back, 3 bases at V and 2 bases at J, with 8 bases in the middle. The chain's CDR3 is CASSPTGAGNTIYF. In nucleotides, the CDR3 is TGTGCCAGCTCACCGACAGGAGCTGGAAACACCATATATTTT.

The chain joins TRBV2 to TRBJ2-1; 8 bases match TRBD1. The CDR3 covers 13 residues. Unmatched junction bases numbered 7, after V lost 7 bases and J lost 8 bases. The germline gives CDR1 SNHLY, CDR2 FYNNEI. DNA for the CDR3: TGTGCCAGCAATTTCGACAGGGGCTATGAGCAGTTCTTC. Residues: CASNFDRGYEQFF.

This rearrangement joins TRBV27 to TRBJ2-7; 9 bases line up with TRBD2. The V and J ends lost 3 bases and 4 bases, in that order; junction bases with no gene match: 4. The germline gives CDR1 MNHEY, CDR2 SMNVEV (reference sequence). This CDR3 contains 14 residues. The chain's CDR3 is CASSFLAGEYEQYF. CDR3 bases: TGTGCCAGCAGTTTCTTAGCGGGAGAGTACGAGCAGTACTTC.

The chain employs TRBV7-2 and TRBJ2-5; the match to TRBD2 covers 9 bases. Trimming took 1 base from V and 5 from J; bases not matched to a gene: 2. The CDR3 runs to 14 residues. In germline, CDR1 is SGHTA, CDR2 FQGNSA. The CDR3 protein is CASSLGLAGETQYF. The CDR3, as DNA: TGTGCCAGCAGCTTAGGCCTAGCGGGGGAGACCCAGTACTTC.

This chain connects TRBV6-5 to TRBJ2-1; 8 nucleotides align to TRBD2. Germline V gene data show CDR1 as MNHEY and CDR2 as SVGAGI. J lost 3 bases, V lost 0 bases, and 4 bases had no gene match. CDR3 length equals 16 residues. CDR3 sequence: CASSYSRAGGYNEQFF. CDR3 sequence (DNA): TGTGCCAGCAGTTACTCCCGGGCGGGGGGCTACAATGAGCAGTTCTTC.

This clone was counted a single time. The chain carries TRBV5-1 and TRBJ2-5, with 9 bases fitting TRBD1. CDR1 is SGHRS and CDR2 is YFSETQ in the germline V gene. The CDR3 totals 13 residues. Trimming cost V 4 bases and J 4 bases; bases outside gene matches: 2. In nucleotides, the CDR3 is TGCGCCAGCAGCCCGGACAGGGGAGAGACCCAGTACTTC. Residues: CASSPDRGETQYF.

This clone was seen a single time. The genes are TRBV30 and TRBJ2-4, with 7 bases that match TRBD2. J gave up 4 bases and V 7 bases, and 7 bases lay outside the gene matches. There are 13 residues in the CDR3. Germline V gives CDR1 GTSNPN, CDR2 SVGIG (reference sequence). The CDR3 DNA is TGTGCCTCCGCGGCGGGGGAAAAAAACATTCAGTACTTC. It specifies CASAAGEKNIQYF.

The V gene is TRBV5-1, the J gene TRBJ1-4; the match to TRBD1 covers 7 bases. Trimming at V came to 2 bases and at J to 11 bases, leaving 6 bases not matched to a gene. CDR3 size: 13 residues. CDR1 and CDR2 (germline): SGHRS, YFSETQ. The CDR3 DNA sequence: TGCGCCAGCAGCTTCGACAGGGACACGAAACTGTTTTTT. Translation: CASSFDRDTKLFF. Filled out from reference TRBV5-1 and TRBJ1-4, the complete variable domain reads KAGVTQTPRYLIKTRGQQVTLSCSPISGHRSVSWYQQTPGQGLQFLFEYFSETQRNKGNFPGRFSGRQFSNSRSEMNVSTLELGDSALYLCASSFDRDTKLFFGSGTQLSVL.

The genes are TRBV30 and TRBJ1-5, with 9 positions matching TRBD1. The germline V gene encodes CDR1 GTSNPN and CDR2 SVGIG (reference sequence). The CDR3 is 14 amino acids. V was pared by 1 base and J by 4 bases, with 2 bases of the junction left unmatched. The CDR3 reads CAWSAGQGNQPQHF. CDR3 nucleotide sequence: TGTGCCTGGAGTGCTGGACAGGGGAATCAGCCCCAGCATTTT.

This chain joins TRBV5-4 and TRBJ1-2, with D unclear. The length of the CDR3 is 15 residues. The V end was cut by 2 bases, the J end by 4 bases, with 15 bases between. Germline V gene lookup returns CDR1 SGHNT and CDR2 YYREEE (reference sequence). The CDR3 DNA follows: TGTGCCAGCAGCTTTAGTTCGGGATTTGGCTATGGCTACACCTTC. It codes for CASSFSSGFGYGYTF.

The chain is built from TRBV2 and TRBJ2-3, with a weak D call TRBD2 (7 bases). CDR1 and CDR2 (germline): SNHLY, FYNNEI. V lost 4 bases and J 1 base, leaving 15 bases between the germline ends. The CDR3 extends over 16 amino acids. Written as DNA, the CDR3 is TGTGCCAGCAGTGGTAGGGTCGGGGGGCGCACAGATACGCAGTATTTT. Translation gives CASSGRVGGRTDTQYF.

The table lists this clone with a few counts. The V call is TRBV18, the J call TRBJ1-1, with D perhaps matching TRBD1 (5 bases). The germline CDR1 and CDR2 sequences are KGHSH and LQKENI. The V end was cut by 3 bases, the J end by 0 bases, with 11 bases between. The CDR3 runs 15 residues. In nucleotides, the CDR3 is TGTGCCAGCTCACCGACCTGGGGGGTGAACACTGAAGCTTTCTTT. This codes for CASSPTWGVNTEAFF.

The chain has TRBV18 and TRBJ2-3, with a weak D call TRBD1 (7 bases). This CDR3 comprises 15 residues. V lost 2 bases to trimming and J lost 3 bases, with 12 bases between them. The germline V gene has CDR1 KGHSH and CDR2 LQKENI. The CDR3 sequence: CASSPAQGRTDTQYF. Here the CDR3 DNA reads TGTGCCAGCTCACCAGCACAGGGGAGGACAGATACGCAGTATTTT. The whole variable domain, remainder taken from reference TRBV18 and TRBJ2-3, is NAGVMQNPRHLVRRRGQEARLRCSPMKGHSHVYWYRQLPEEGLKFMVYLQKENIIDESGMPKERFSAEFPKEGPSILRIQQVVRGDSAAYFCASSPAQGRTDTQYFGPGTRLTVL.

The chain links TRBV28 to TRBJ1-2; 7 nucleotides agree with TRBD1. This CDR3 has 12 amino acids. Trimming cost V 10 bases and J 8 bases; bases outside gene matches: 10. In germline, CDR1 is MDHEN, CDR2 SYDVKM. CDR3 sequence reads: CATFPRGQGYTF. CDR3 in DNA: TGTGCCACCTTCCCACGGGGACAGGGCTACACCTTC.

The V call is TRBV29-1, the J call TRBJ2-5; 12 bases fit TRBD2. V shed 5 bases, J shed 3 bases, and the junction held 13 bases outside the gene matches. Germline V gene data show CDR1 as SQVTM and CDR2 as ANQGSEA. The CDR3 has 17 amino acids. Written as DNA, the CDR3 is TGCAGCGTTCGGGCTAGCGGGAGGGCCAATGAAAAAGAGACCCAGTACTTC. Its translation is CSVRASGRANEKETQYF. Looking up the rest from reference TRBV29-1 and TRBJ2-5 gives the full variable domain: SAVISQKPSRDICQRGTSLTIQCQVDSQVTMMFWYRQQPGQSLTLIATANQGSEATYESGFVIDKFPISRPNLTFSTLTVSNMSPEDSSIYLCSVRASGRANEKETQYFGPGTRLLVL.

The CDR3 DNA reads as TGTGCCAGCAGTTCCCCACGCGTCGATGAGCAGTTCTTC. Residues: CASSSPRVDEQFF. The V call is TRBV28, the J call TRBJ2-1; D gene unclear. Trimming shortened V by 4 bases and J by 8 bases, and 12 bases separated the two germline ends. There are 13 residues in the CDR3. Germline CDR1 MDHEN, CDR2 SYDVKM.